This note documents a single T cell receptor beta chain sequence. Its target antigen remains unknown. Base qualities are not recorded, but no much larger clone differs from it by a single base. This sample was taken from a study of CD8 T cells in Susac syndrome (dated by TCRdb to the late 2010s). Looking at the study overall: Of the Susac syndrome patients who were sequenced, fewer than ten were in clinical remission while 5 or 6 had clinically active disease. Whether CD8+ T cell activation and differentiation in Susac syndrome was antigen driven was tested using repertoire sequencing. Susac syndrome patients were therapy-naive, on corticosteroids (some also receiving IVIg), or on IVIg alone at blood withdrawal.

High-throughput TCR beta sequencing profiled peripheral blood CD8+ and CD4+ T cells from healthy donors, Susac syndrome patients and multiple sclerosis patients. Recently defined diagnostic criteria for definite or probable disease were met by the Susac syndrome patients. Bulk CD8+ and CD4+ T cells were purified magnetically by negative isolation, whereas CD8+ TEMRA cells were enriched by FACS. Blood was collected in EDTA tubes and processed within 24 hours, with PBMCs isolated through density gradient centrifugation. PBMCs intended for TCR sequencing were cryopreserved in liquid nitrogen and were subsequently thawed in a 37 degrees C water bath. A purity of at least 90% was achieved for sorted or isolated CD4+, CD8+ and CD8+ TEMRA cells. Broad study findings and their caveats: No clonal expansion was detected in the CD4+ T cell repertoire of Susac syndrome patients. The study acknowledged that relatively few individuals were included in the TCR sequencing and HLA analysis.

From a lookup of the germline V gene, CDR1 and CDR2 are SGHTA and FQGTGA. There are 14 amino acids in the CDR3, from cysteine to phenylalanine inclusive. Just the 42-base CDR3 DNA is kept, in frame starting at base 1. V is clipped by 0 bases and J by 6 bases, and the sequence between their germline boundaries is 12 bases long. RNA was extracted using the RNeasy kit, and about 0.45 to 1 ug of the RNA was reverse transcribed with random hexamers. TCR beta CDR3 regions were amplified with the immunoSEQ multiplex PCR assay covering 54 Vbeta and 13 Jbeta segments. To correct PCR amplification bias, a synthetic template baseline was used for both primer optimization and computational correction. As for the original processing: Only productive sequences were kept, with reads annotated to V, D and J genes according to IMGT and analyzed in immunoSEQ Analyzer. Clonality was computed as one minus Shannon entropy normalized by log2 of the number of productive unique sequences. Public and private clones were assessed among the 100 most prevalent clones of each patient and control. Clones were defined as Susac-specific when absent from the healthy and MS cohorts, from approximately 1,100 published viral clones and from other ImmuneACCESS disease sequences. In TCRdb, the public reads were trimmed at Q25 with fastp and aligned with MiXCR, with productive beta chains retained. Rows with one shared CDR3 protein collapse into an entry with the most common genes and DNA. These V and J calls originate from TCRdb's pipeline instead of the authors' own analysis. This sample has around 170,000 distinct CDR3 sequences in its table, and almost 96% of those were observed once. The ten largest account for 0.09% to 0.1% of the sample.

The receptor chain draws on TRBV7-3 and TRBJ2-7; the D region possibly corresponds to TRBD1 (6 bases align). This clonotype was obtained from a human donor with Susac syndrome. Sequencing was done on a sample of CD4+ T cells from PBMCs. In nucleotide form, the sequence is TGTGCCAGCAGCTTAACGGACAGTTTGGGCGAGCAGTACTTC. Protein translation: CASSLTDSLGEQYF. The CDR3, completed at both ends by the reference TRBV7-3 and TRBJ2-7 genes, gives the full variable domain GAGVSQTPSNKVTEKGKYVELRCDPISGHTALYWYRQSLGQGPEFLIYFQGTGAADDSGLPNDRFFAVRPEGSVSTLKIQRTERGDSAVYLCASSLTDSLGEQYFGPGTRLTVT.